A single sample is the source of the 6 T cell receptor beta chains below, sequenced in a study of post-analysis software for immune sequencing data. No antigen is known for these receptors. Study-wide results and limits: Included in a set of roughly five TRBV segments more frequent in patients than controls were TRBV5-6, TRBV5-1 and TRBV20-1.

Unique-molecular-identifier-tagged TCR beta cDNA libraries were used. Each CDR3 protein gets one entry after TCRdb re-called the PCR reads with MiXCR. The repertoire holds approximately 730,000 distinct CDR3 sequences, with around 46% as singletons. Sample: blood. Source of these receptors: a girl between 5 and 17 years old with multiple sclerosis.

Only a few counts were recorded for this clonotype. The chain is built from TRBV6-1 and TRBJ2-5; TRBD2 might be the D (6 bases). Deletions cut 3 bases from V and 5 bases from J, with 10 bases between. The V gene's germline CDR1 is MNHNS and CDR2 SASEGT. This CDR3 is built from 13 residues. The DNA for the CDR3 is TGTGCCAGCAGTGATGGGGGGTCGGAGACCCAGTACTTC. This translates into CASSDGGSETQYF.

The chain carries TRBV6-6 and TRBJ2-7; 7 bases are shared with TRBD1. V gave up 2 bases and J gave up 5 bases; unmatched junction bases: 15. This CDR3 comprises 17 residues. Per germline, CDR1 MNHNY and CDR2 SVGAGI (reference sequence). The CDR3: CASSYDPTGVVPHEQYF. In DNA, the CDR3 is TGTGCCAGCAGTTACGACCCCACAGGGGTAGTTCCCCACGAGCAGTACTTC.

CDR3 nucleotides: TGTGCCAGCAGCGACACAGGTGCGAACACTGAAGCTTTCTTT. This translates into CASSDTGANTEAFF. The chain uses TRBV5-6 and TRBJ1-1; possible D gene TRBD1, 5 bases. The germline V gene has CDR1 SGHDT and CDR2 YYEEEE. V lost 4 bases and J 1 base, leaving 11 bases between the germline ends. The CDR3 is 14 residues long. Full variable domain (outside the CDR3, taken from reference TRBV5-6 and TRBJ1-1): DAGVTQSPTHLIKTRGQQVTLRCSPKSGHDTVSWYQQALGQGPQFIFQYYEEEERQRGNFPDRFSGHQFPNYSSELNVNALLLGDSALYLCASSDTGANTEAFFGQGTRLTVV.

The J gene is TRBJ2-3, the V gene TRBV29-1; TRBD2 matches 10 bases. The junction had 2 bases not matched to a gene; V was cut back by 1 base and J by 4 bases. This CDR3 is 14 amino acids long. Germline V gene sequence: CDR1 SQVTM, CDR2 ANQGSEA. The CDR3 sequence: CSVEASGRPDTQYF. The CDR3 nucleotides are TGCAGCGTTGAAGCTAGCGGGAGACCAGATACGCAGTATTTT.

The V gene is TRBV7-9, the J gene TRBJ2-3; D gene uncertain. V was shortened by 10 bases and J by 3 bases, with 14 bases between the two germline ends. The length of the CDR3 is 13 residues. CDR1 and CDR2 from the germline V gene are SEHNR and FQNEAQ (reference sequence). CDR3 sequence: CATIHSLTDTQYF. In DNA form, the CDR3 reads TGTGCCACAATCCATAGTTTAACAGATACGCAGTATTTT.

The V call is TRBV7-6, the J call TRBJ2-4; 14 bases are a match to TRBD2. The DNA end is a closer match to TRBJ2-7, so the J assignment may be wrong. This CDR3 comprises 17 residues. The germline V gene encodes CDR1 SGHVS and CDR2 FNYEAQ. The CDR3 region has the DNA TGTGCCAGCAGCTTAGACCTGGGACTAGCGGGAGTAAGCGAGCAGTACTTC. This codes for CASSLDLGLAGVSEQYF.